This entry is about one TCR beta chain. The specificity of this receptor is unknown. There are no base qualities to consult, and no much larger clone falls within one base. The data were obtained in a study of regulatory T cells in long-lasting Graves disease (dated by TCRdb to the early 2020s). A note on the overall study: Newly diagnosed Graves' disease patients had taken antithyroid drugs for less than 3 months. Peripheral blood TCR sequencing and RNA sequencing compared persistent Graves' disease patients with newly diagnosed Graves' disease patients. The study was registered as a clinical trial and conducted in China. A total of roughly 33 samples were covered by TCR sequencing, comprising about 13 persistent and around 20 newly diagnosed Graves' disease patients. The paper as a whole reports these results and caveats: Only the TCR beta chain was sequenced and analyzed. Because the primary lesion, thyroid tissue, could not be accessed, the study looked at peripheral blood alone. The authors acknowledged the small sample size as a limitation that may reduce accuracy. Lower TCR Shannon entropy and fewer highly expanded clones were observed in persistent Graves' disease patients than in newly diagnosed patients, which suggested clonal expansion. Persistent disease showed preferential use of TRBV28, TRBJ1-2 and TRBJ2-5, whereas newly diagnosed disease favored TRBV20-1 and TRBJ2-1. Persistent patients shared more public clonotypes among themselves (around 3,000) than newly diagnosed patients did (approximately 900).

The V and J ends are trimmed by 3 bases and 0 bases, leaving 11 bases between them. The CDR3 sequence holds 15 residues, the cysteine and phenylalanine included. Only the CDR3 portion is preserved as DNA: 45 bases, with reading frame beginning at the first base. The time point label on this specimen signifies: newly diagnosed GD, antithyroid drugs for less than 3 months. For both TCR sequencing and RNA sequencing, RNA was extracted from PBMCs in TRIzol. The diagnosis of Graves' disease followed American Thyroid Association guidelines. Patients were recruited from an endocrinology department in Xi'an, China. Each patient gave about 10 milliliters of peripheral blood, collected in an EDTA anticoagulant tube. PBMCs were isolated by Ficoll Paque Plus density gradient separation without further T cell sorting. An Agilent 2100 Bioanalyzer and agarose gel were used to check RNA quality, while a NanoDrop 2000 measured RNA concentration.

The library was produced with multiplex PCR. Sequencing was performed on an Illumina HiSeq 4000. CDR3 regions were amplified by Arm-PCR with iRepertoire HTBI primers to construct TCR beta libraries. Gel purification was performed on PCR products prior to sequencing. Per the authors' processing: Gene usage analysis of CDR3 amino acid clonotypes relied on the approximately 60 TRBV and about 15 TRBJ segments identified across samples. COPE and FqMerger were used to merge the filtered high-quality paired reads into contigs. BLAST was used to align contigs to the IMGT TRBV, TRBD and TRBJ reference genes, and CDR3 was defined following IMGT. Any clonotype with a frequency above 0.1% was counted as a highly expanded clone. Shannon entropy served as the measure of repertoire diversity, while the Gini coefficient captured V-J evenness. A clonotype found in more than one individual was treated as public. Using fastp trimming at Q25 and MiXCR clonotype assembly, TCRdb reanalyzed the public sequencing data and kept in-frame beta chains. Each record represents a unique CDR3 protein, reported with the most common genes and DNA among its rows. The V and J calls and clone size are TCRdb's, not the authors'. This sample holds 400,000 to 450,000 distinct CDR3 sequences; about 15% were observed only once. 16% of the sample lies in the top ten.

The same data also went into a second study, on T cells in Graves' hyperthyroidism and ophthalmopathy. Per the second study: Stable Graves' hyperthyroidism was defined as no progression to ophthalmopathy during 18 months of follow-up. Hyperthyroidism patients were aged 18 to 65 years and newly diagnosed, with disease duration of less than 2 months. Patients with uncontrolled infections, other autoimmune diseases, pregnancy or lactation were excluded. Clinical symptoms, serum thyroxine and TRAb, thyroid ultrasound, and orbital computed tomography formed the basis for the diagnoses. A first-round RT-PCR of the TCR CDR3 used the HTBI primer set with the Qiagen OneStep RT-PCR kit. Most expanded thyroid clonotypes (frequency above 0.001) were also detected in blood, a finding suggesting that blood repertoires may reflect thyroid immune responses. Ophthalmopathy was separated from stable hyperthyroidism by a 13 V-J signature model, with around 90% sensitivity and about 81% specificity obtained in cross-validation and 80%/75% obtained in testing. In validation, progression to ophthalmopathy was predicted by the model with 70.59% sensitivity and around 76% specificity, a median of approximately 6.5 months before onset. To identify distinguishing TCR V-J signatures, a discovery cohort of about 100 patients was used, comprising some 45 with Graves' ophthalmopathy and under 60 with stable Graves' hyperthyroidism. An independent validation cohort of around 19 hyperthyroidism patients and 17 patients who later progressed to ophthalmopathy tested prospective prediction of ophthalmopathy. The roughly 91 discovery patients were randomly divided into training and test sets at a 7:3 ratio. In several Graves' hyperthyroidism patients, the study also compared T-cell repertoires from thyroid tissue with T-cell repertoires from blood. After blood sampling, hyperthyroidism patients were treated with methimazole at a starting dose of 30 mg daily, and ophthalmopathy patients were treated with high-dose intravenous methylprednisolone. Libraries were constructed in a second round of multiplex PCR, after which size selection and purification were carried out. Paired-end sequencing of the libraries was performed with 100 bp reads on an Illumina HiSeq2000. SOAPnuke was used to process the raw data, throwing out any read that contained adapters or uncalled bases, had a mean Phred below 15, or lacked an exact constant-primer or identifier match. COPE v1.2.5 was used to merge high-quality paired reads, and clonotypes were defined as unique nucleotide sequences. MiTCR v1.1 was used to align clonotypes to the IMGT TRBV, TRBD and TRBJ reference segments. Only V-J combinations with frequency above 0.0001, covering about 99% of repertoires, were analysed. The TCS score was defined as F50 (clonal expansion) divided by E x V (chaos), with BLOSUM62-based TCRdist calculated between CDR3 peptides within each V-J. Welch's t-statistics and random forest reduced 450 to 600 V-J features to roughly 13, which were used in a naive Bayes classifier (R e1071). Sample size was not statistically predetermined, and blinding of investigators to group allocation was not performed. TCR Vbeta CDR3 sequencing of approximately 140 peripheral blood samples (around 45 ophthalmopathy, 75 to 80 hyperthyroidism and approximately 17 progressor patients) is reported in the paper.

The specimen comprised peripheral blood mononuclear cells (PBMCs), sampled at new diagnosis, from a patient treated with antithyroid drugs. This receptor was taken from a young woman with Graves disease. Donor details come from another sample of the same person, matched by shared clones. This chain joins TRBV12-3 or TRBV12-4 to TRBJ1-2; 6 matching bases give a weak D call of TRBD1. The encoded CDR3 is CASSLSRGANYGYTF. The base sequence is TGTGCCAGCAGTTTGAGCAGGGGAGCTAACTATGGCTACACCTTC.